One T cell receptor (beta chain) is described in this entry. Treatment: oral pan-JAK inhibitor, 5-10 mg twice daily. This record belongs to a study of CD8+ T cells in alopecia areata. Reverse transcribed after extraction, RNA yielded cDNA as the sequencing template. Generated by immunoSEQ multiplex PCR, the TCRdb table keeps only in-frame clones and is missing some. The sample lists 95,000 to 100,000 clones, 50% to 75% occurring once. Germline V gene lookup returns CDR1 SQVTM and CDR2 ANQGSEA. The CDR3 runs 13 residues. V was cut by 2 bases and J by 4 bases, with 11 bases left in between. The rearrangement joins TRBV29-1 to TRBJ1-2; D unresolved. Sequencing used CD8+ T cells sorted from blood, obtained at week 4, from a patient treated with tofacitinib. This TCR was recovered from a human donor with alopecia areata. This CDR3 is CSVESSTSYGYTF. DNA of the CDR3: TGCAGCGTTGAAAGTTCGACATCCTATGGCTACACCTTC.